This T cell receptor (beta chain) emerged from a study of T cell repertoires in cytomegalovirus infection. Whole-study findings and limits: Cumulative frequency (of public TCR beta family members) identified carriers of CMV plus the relevant HLA.

As concerns this clonotype: Its antigen remains unidentified.

Per the germline V gene, CDR1 is SGHVS and CDR2 is FQNEAQ. Trimming took 5 bases from V and 12 from J, leaving 15 bases between them. CDR3 length: 12 amino acids. TCRdb ran MiXCR on the reads and lists one entry per CDR3 protein. Among 250,000 to 300,000 distinct CDR3 sequences, 20% to 25% were seen once, and the ten largest hold roughly a fifth. This specimen consisted of cultured PBMCs, obtained from culture after CMV antigen stimulation. The clonotype originates from a human donor in good health (CMV status not recorded). Some clones in this sample may be carry-over from other donors' samples. The chain is built from TRBV7-8 and TRBJ2-3; either TRBD1 or TRBD2 may supply D (6 bases each). DNA for the CDR3: TGTGCCAGCAGCCCTGGGGGGCAGGGACAGTATTTT. Residues: CASSPGGQGQYF. The full variable domain, its missing parts supplied by reference TRBV7-8 and TRBJ2-3, is GAGVSQSPRYKVAKRGQDVALRCDPISGHVSLFWYQQALGQGPEFLTYFQNEAQLDKSGLPSDRFFAERPEGSVSTLKIQRTQQEDSAVYLCASSPGGQGQYFGPGTRLTVL.